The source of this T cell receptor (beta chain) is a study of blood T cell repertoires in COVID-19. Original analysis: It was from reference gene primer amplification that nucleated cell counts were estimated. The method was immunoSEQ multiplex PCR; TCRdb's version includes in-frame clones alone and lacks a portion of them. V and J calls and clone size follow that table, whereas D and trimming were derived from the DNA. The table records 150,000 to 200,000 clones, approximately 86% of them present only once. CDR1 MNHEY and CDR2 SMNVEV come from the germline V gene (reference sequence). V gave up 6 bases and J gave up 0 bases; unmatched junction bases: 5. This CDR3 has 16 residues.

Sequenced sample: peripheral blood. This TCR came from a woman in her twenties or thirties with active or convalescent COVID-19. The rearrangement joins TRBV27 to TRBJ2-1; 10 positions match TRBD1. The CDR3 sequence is CASSRTGGSSYNEQFF. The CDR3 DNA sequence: TGTGCCAGCAGCCGGACAGGGGGGAGCTCCTACAATGAGCAGTTCTTC.